This entry features one TCR beta chain sequence. At one boundary the junction diverges from the germline segment, which might be a read error. The whole isolated RNA underwent reverse transcription, so sequencing captured expressed TCRB transcripts. The repertoire was sequenced with immunoSEQ multiplex PCR; TCRdb's copy has only in-frame clones and lacks some. This table has under 450,000 clones, 11% to 15% appearing once. This sample was taken from a study of beta chain features in type 1 diabetes. CDR3 length: 15 residues. The germline CDR1 and CDR2 sequences are SGHTA and FQGNSA. This chain links TRBV7-2 with TRBJ2-3, with 10 bases identical to TRBD2. Sequencing input: naive CD4+ T cells from blood. This receptor was obtained from a man aged 25 to 40 in good health. The CDR3 DNA is TGTGCCAGCAGCCTAGCGGGAGAAAGGGCCGATACGCAGTATTTT. It codes for CASSLAGERADTQYF.